The T cell receptor (beta chain) under discussion was sequenced for a study of T cells after yellow fever vaccination. The wider study: Any fraction with a low cell number was prepared using SMART-Seq v4 Ultra Low Input.

CDR3 size: 15 residues. V dropped 5 bases and J dropped 4; count of bases not matched to a gene: 7. CDR1 SGHTA and CDR2 FQGNSA come from the germline V gene. TCRdb re-derived calls from the 5' RACE reads in MiXCR, one entry per CDR3 protein. The data contain 280,000 or so distinct CDR3 sequences, around 10% of them seen just once; the ten biggest clones take up about 3.7%. The source is a man aged 18-30 years who received the YFV17D yellow fever vaccine. This chain uses TRBV7-2 with TRBJ2-1; 8 bases fit TRBD2. The input for sequencing was CD4+ T cells sorted from PBMCs, taken 5 days after the yellow fever booster vaccination. CDR3 sequence reads: CASSAGTRGYNEQFF. CDR3 bases: TGTGCCAGCAGCGCGGGGACTAGGGGATACAATGAGCAGTTCTTC.